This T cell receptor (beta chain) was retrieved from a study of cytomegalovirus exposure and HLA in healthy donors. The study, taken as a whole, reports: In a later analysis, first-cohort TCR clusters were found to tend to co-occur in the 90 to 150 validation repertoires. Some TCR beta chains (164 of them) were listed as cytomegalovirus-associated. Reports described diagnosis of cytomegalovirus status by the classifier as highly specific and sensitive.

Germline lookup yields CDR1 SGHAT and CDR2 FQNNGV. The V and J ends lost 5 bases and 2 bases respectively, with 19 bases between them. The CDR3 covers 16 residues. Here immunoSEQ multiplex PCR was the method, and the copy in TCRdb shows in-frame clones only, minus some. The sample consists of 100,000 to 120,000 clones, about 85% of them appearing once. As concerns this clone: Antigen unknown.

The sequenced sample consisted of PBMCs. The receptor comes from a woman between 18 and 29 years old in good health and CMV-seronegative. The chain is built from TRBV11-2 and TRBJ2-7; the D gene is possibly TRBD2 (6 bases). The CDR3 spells CASSPLRRETTYEQYF. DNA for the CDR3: TGTGCCAGCAGCCCCCTCCGGAGGGAGACTACCTACGAGCAGTACTTC.